The present T cell receptor (beta chain) was sequenced within a study of blood T cell repertoires in COVID-19. Participants, about 18 to 90 years old, spanned about 26 US areas. Which cohort a participant joined came from the clinical history participants gave. The table came from immunoSEQ multiplex PCR; TCRdb's copy has only in-frame clones and leaves some out. The sample consists of 200,000 to 250,000 clones, around 80% of them appearing once. The CDR3 runs 14 residues. The V gene's germline CDR1 is SGHTA and CDR2 FQGTGA. V was shortened by 6 bases and J by 2 bases, with 12 bases between the two germline ends.

The sequencing input was PBMCs or T cells enriched from blood (not recorded which). The TCR was taken from a woman in her thirties or forties with acute COVID-19. This chain connects TRBV7-3 to TRBJ2-3, with D maybe TRBD2 (5 bases). The CDR3 here is CASSPGTATDTQYF. The CDR3 coding sequence is TGTGCCAGCAGTCCGGGAACTGCCACAGATACGCAGTATTTT.